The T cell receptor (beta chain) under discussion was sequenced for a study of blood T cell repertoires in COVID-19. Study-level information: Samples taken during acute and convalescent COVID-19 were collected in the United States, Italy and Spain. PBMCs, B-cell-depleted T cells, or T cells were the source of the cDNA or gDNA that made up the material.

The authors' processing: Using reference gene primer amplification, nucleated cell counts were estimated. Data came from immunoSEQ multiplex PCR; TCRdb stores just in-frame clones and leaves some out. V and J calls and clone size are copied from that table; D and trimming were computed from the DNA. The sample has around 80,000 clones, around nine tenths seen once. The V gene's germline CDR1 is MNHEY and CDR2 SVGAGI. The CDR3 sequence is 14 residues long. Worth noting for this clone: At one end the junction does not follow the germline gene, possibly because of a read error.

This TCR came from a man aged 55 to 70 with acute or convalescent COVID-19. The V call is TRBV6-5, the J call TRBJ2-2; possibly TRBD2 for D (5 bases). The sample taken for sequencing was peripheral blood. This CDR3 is CATSSGTNTGELFF. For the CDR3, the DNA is TGTGCCACCAGTTCGGGGACGAACACCGGGGAGCTGTTTTTT.